The 29 T cell receptor beta chains listed next were all sequenced from one sample in a study of response to subunit inactivated influenza vaccine. TCRdb called the RT-PCR reads again in MiXCR, with one record for every CDR3 protein. There are around 480,000 distinct CDR3 sequences in the sample; approximately 15% occur only once, and over 2.5% lies in the top ten. Sequences were derived from CD4+ T cells sorted from PBMCs, sampled roughly 24 months after vaccination. The receptor set was obtained from a man between 50 and 75 years old who received an inactivated influenza vaccine.

This clonotype was seen ten or more times. The chain carries TRBV4-3 and TRBJ2-3; D ambiguous. With 0 bases removed from V and 2 bases from J, the gap between germline ends came to 6 bases. The CDR3 has 14 residues. From germline, CDR1 is LGHNA and CDR2 YSLEER. Written as DNA, the CDR3 is TGCGCCAGCAGCCAAGAAGGCCTCACAGATACGCAGTATTTT. It translates to CASSQEGLTDTQYF.

As for this clonotype: The junction departs from germline at one end; a sequencing error may be responsible. The chain joins TRBV7-2 to TRBJ2-1, with 9 nucleotides matching TRBD1. CDR3 size: 15 residues. CDR1 is SGHTA, CDR2 FQGNSA, per germline. Here the CDR3 reads CAISPGQGRGNEQFF. In DNA, the CDR3 is TGTGCCATCAGCCCGGGACAGGGCCGGGGAAATGAGCAGTTCTTC.

Turning to this clonotype: At one boundary the junction diverges from the germline segment, which might be a read error. The chain recombines TRBV5-6 with TRBJ2-3, with D possibly TRBD2 on 6 matching bases. Per germline, CDR1 SGHDT and CDR2 YYEEEE. CDR3 length: 18 amino acids. CDR3 amino acids: CASSPGRGTALLTDTPYF. DNA of the CDR3: TGTGCCAGCAGCCCGGGGCGGGGCACCGCCCTCCTCACAGATACGCCGTATTTT.

This clonotype was seen a few times. This rearrangement joins TRBV12-3 or TRBV12-4 to TRBJ2-3, with no clear D. With 6 bases removed from V and 4 bases from J, the gap between germline ends came to 11 bases. This CDR3 is built from 13 residues. The CDR3 loop is CASSPRVPDTQYF. The CDR3 DNA is TGTGCCAGCAGCCCTAGGGTCCCAGATACGCAGTATTTT.

This clonotype was observed a single time. V gene TRBV5-5 combines with J gene TRBJ1-1; D call uncertain. V was cut by 5 bases and J by 1 base, with 12 bases left in between. The CDR3 has 14 amino acids. CDR1 and CDR2 from the germline V gene are SGHKS and YYEKEE (reference sequence). As DNA, the CDR3 is TGTGCCAGCAGTACCAGGTGGACGAACACTGAAGCTTTCTTT. It translates to CASSTRWTNTEAFF. The full variable domain, with the rest looked up from reference TRBV5-5 and TRBJ1-1, is DAGVTQSPTHLIKTRGQQVTLRCSPISGHKSVSWYQQVLGQGPQFIFQYYEKEERGRGNFPDRFSARQFPNYSSELNVNALLLGDSALYLCASSTRWTNTEAFFGQGTRLTVV.

V and J are TRBV21-1 and TRBJ2-1; the table calls TRBD2, which could not be checked here. TRBV21-1 counts as a pseudogene. This CDR3 has 19 residues. The CDR3 is CASSKGQWYVAGELNEQFF. The CDR3 nucleotides read TGTGCCAGCAGCAAAGGTCAATGGTATGTAGCGGGAGAATTGAATGAGCAGTTCTTC.

The chain carries TRBV29-1 and TRBJ2-1; D might be TRBD2 (6 bases). This CDR3 comprises 15 residues. CDR1 and CDR2 from the germline V gene are SQVTM and ANQGSEA. V lost 7 bases to trimming and J lost 2 bases, with 18 bases between them. DNA for the CDR3: TGCAGCGCCAAACATTCTGGAGGGCCCTACAATGAGCAGTTCTTC. It codes for CSAKHSGGPYNEQFF.

This clonotype was observed a few times. The rearrangement joins TRBV19 to TRBJ1-6, with 7 bases identical to TRBD1. Per germline, CDR1 LNHDA and CDR2 SQIVND (reference sequence). The CDR3 is 14 residues long. With 5 bases clipped from V and 4 bases from J, the junction kept 2 bases outside the gene matches. This chain's CDR3 is CASSGGQYNSPLHF. DNA for the CDR3: TGTGCCAGTAGTGGGGGACAGTATAATTCACCCCTCCACTTT. Full variable domain (missing parts from reference TRBV19 and TRBJ1-6): DGGITQSPKYLFRKEGQNVTLSCEQNLNHDAMYWYRQDPGQGLRLIYYSQIVNDFQKGDIAEGYSVSREKKESFPLTVTSAQKNPTAFYLCASSGGQYNSPLHFGNGTRLTVT.

V is TRBV24-1 and J is TRBJ2-1, with TRBD1 identical over 12 bases. CDR3 length equals 15 residues. The germline V gene has CDR1 KGHDR and CDR2 SFDVKD. Unmatched junction bases numbered 5, after V lost 4 bases and J lost 8 bases. This CDR3 reads CATSDSGQGADEQFF. Here the CDR3 DNA reads TGTGCCACCAGTGACTCGGGACAGGGGGCCGATGAGCAGTTCTTC.

J is TRBJ1-2 and V is TRBV4-3, with a tentative D call TRBD1 (6 bases). Germline V CDR1 and CDR2: LGHNA, YSLEER. V lost 1 base and J lost 3, with 12 bases in between. The CDR3 spans 15 residues. CDR3 amino acids: CASSQGTGHDYGYTF. CDR3 DNA: TGCGCCAGCAGCCAAGGTACAGGGCACGACTATGGCTACACCTTC.

Turning to this clonotype: This may be a read error: a much more frequent sequence differs by one nucleotide. The J gene is TRBJ2-1, the V gene TRBV20-1; D not resolved. The CDR3 runs 13 residues. The germline V gene encodes CDR1 DFQATT and CDR2 SNEGSKA (reference sequence). Trimming pared 7 bases from V and 0 bases from J, leaving 10 bases between. Here the CDR3 DNA reads TGCAGTGTAAGACACTCCTCCTACAATGAGCAGTTCTTC. It yields the protein CSVRHSSYNEQFF.

J is TRBJ1-1 and V is TRBV20-1, with D possibly matching TRBD1 (5 bases). From germline, CDR1 is DFQATT and CDR2 SNEGSKA (reference sequence). V was trimmed by 0 bases and J by 4 bases, leaving 12 bases between them. The CDR3 runs to 14 residues. CDR3 sequence reads: CSARERGTGTEAFF. DNA for the CDR3: TGCAGTGCTAGAGAGAGAGGGACTGGCACTGAAGCTTTCTTT.

This clonotype was seen only a few times. The chain couples TRBV27 to TRBJ2-1; D might be TRBD2 (5 bases). Trimming cost V 7 bases and J 1 base, with 14 bases left between them. Germline CDR1 is MNHEY and CDR2 is SMNVEV (reference sequence). CDR3 length equals 15 residues. The DNA for the CDR3 is TGTGCCAGCATAAAATCGGGGAGTTCCTACAATGAGCAGTTCTTC. Its translation is CASIKSGSSYNEQFF.

This clonotype has a handful of counts. The V and J genes are TRBV6-1 and TRBJ1-3, with TRBD1 matching over 10 bases. This CDR3 region has 14 residues. The V gene end was trimmed by 10 bases and the J gene end by 2 bases; junction bases not matched to a gene: 5. Germline V lookup: CDR1 MNHNS, CDR2 SASEGT. As DNA, the CDR3 is TGTGCCACCAGACAGGGGGCAACTGGAAACACCATATATTTT. Its translation: CATRQGATGNTIYF.

This clonotype was counted many times. J is TRBJ2-1 and V is TRBV3-1; 12 bases are a match to TRBD2. Germline lookup yields CDR1 LGHDT and CDR2 YNNKEL (reference sequence). The V segment lost 0 bases and the J segment 0 bases; nucleotides outside the gene matches: 12. The CDR3 contains 21 residues. The CDR3 spells CASSQEPGLAGFQSSYNEQFF. Here the CDR3 DNA reads TGTGCCAGCAGCCAAGAGCCCGGACTAGCGGGATTCCAAAGCTCCTACAATGAGCAGTTCTTC.

The chain links TRBV27 to TRBJ2-3; 7 bases fit TRBD1. V dropped 5 bases and J dropped 6; count of bases not matched to a gene: 5. CDR1 and CDR2 (germline): MNHEY, SMNVEV (reference sequence). The CDR3 is 13 amino acids. DNA for the CDR3: TGTGCCAGCAGTAGACAGGGCTCGGATACGCAGTATTTT. Translated: CASSRQGSDTQYF.

As DNA, the CDR3 is TGTGCCAGCAGTTACTTGGTTTCCACTGAAGCTTTCTTT. Its translation is CASSYLVSTEAFF. The chain uses TRBV6-2 or TRBV6-3 and TRBJ1-1; no reliable D call. The CDR3 loop spans 13 amino acids. With 1 base removed from V and 4 bases from J, the gap between germline ends came to 7 bases. CDR1 MNHEY and CDR2 SVGEGT come from the germline V gene.

This chain connects TRBV20-1 to TRBJ2-7; the match to TRBD1 covers 9 bases. The CDR3 has 14 amino acids. J lost 7 bases, V lost 2 bases, and 9 bases had no gene match. Germline loops: CDR1 DFQATT, CDR2 SNEGSKA (reference sequence). The DNA of the CDR3 is TGCAGTGCTAGACACCGGGACAGGGTATCGGAGCAGTACTTC. As protein: CSARHRDRVSEQYF.

The J gene is TRBJ2-7, the V gene TRBV7-8; 7 bases map to TRBD2. The CDR3 is 15 amino acids. Looked up from germline, CDR1 is SGHVS and CDR2 is FQNEAQ. V lost 1 base, J lost 1 base, and 4 bases stayed unmatched. The CDR3 loop is CASSLVYSGSYEQYF. The DNA of the CDR3 is TGTGCCAGCAGCTTAGTCTATAGCGGGTCCTACGAGCAGTACTTC.

The table lists this clonotype with many counts. The J gene is TRBJ2-1, the V gene TRBV3-1, with a weak D call TRBD2 (6 bases). Trimming took off 4 bases at V and 2 bases at J, with 15 bases between the two ends. Germline V gives CDR1 LGHDT, CDR2 YNNKEL (reference sequence). The CDR3 covers 16 residues. The CDR3 nucleotides are TGTGCCAGCAGCCCTTACTTTGGAGGGGCCTACAATGAGCAGTTCTTC. As protein: CASSPYFGGAYNEQFF.

The chain is built from TRBV20-1 and TRBJ1-2; D not certain. CDR3 length: 10 amino acids. The germline gives CDR1 DFQATT, CDR2 SNEGSKA (reference sequence). With 2 bases removed from V and 2 bases from J, the gap between germline ends came to 0 bases. CDR3 sequence reads: CSARNYGYTF. The DNA for the CDR3 is TGCAGTGCTAGAAACTATGGCTACACCTTC.

The chain links TRBV12-3 or TRBV12-4 to TRBJ2-5; 7 positions agree with TRBD2. This CDR3 contains 12 residues. The V gene end was trimmed by 3 bases and the J gene end by 7 bases; junction bases not matched to a gene: 2. CDR3 DNA: TGTGCCAGCAGTTTTGGCGGGGGGACCCAGTACTTC. Amino acids: CASSFGGGTQYF.

The V and J genes are TRBV3-1 and TRBJ2-1; 9 bases line up with TRBD2. The germline gives CDR1 LGHDT, CDR2 YNNKEL (reference sequence). Trimming cost V 5 bases and J 7 bases; bases outside gene matches: 15. This CDR3 is built from 17 residues. The CDR3 DNA follows: TGTGCCAGCAGCGATACGAGCGCGGGGGGGCCGAGGAATGAGCAGTTCTTC. Its protein is CASSDTSAGGPRNEQFF.

This clonotype appeared a single time. The gene calls are TRBV7-9 and TRBJ2-1; D possibly corresponds to TRBD2 (6 bases). Trimming removed 2 bases at V and 12 bases at J, with 11 bases between. The CDR3 spans 12 residues. CDR1 is SEHNR and CDR2 is FQNEAQ in the germline V gene (reference sequence). CDR3 nucleotide sequence: TGTGCCAGCAGCTTAACGGGGGTCGCGCAGTTCTTC. Translated, it gives CASSLTGVAQFF. The variable domain in full, with the rest retrieved from reference TRBV7-9 and TRBJ2-1, is DTGVSQNPRHKITKRGQNVTFRCDPISEHNRLYWYRQTLGQGPEFLTYFQNEAQLEKSRLLSDRFSAERPKGSFSTLEIQRTEQGDSAMYLCASSLTGVAQFFGPGTRLTVL.

This clonotype was detected only a few times. The CDR3 spells CASSSRTGGYTTEAFF. The DNA of the CDR3 is TGTGCCAGCAGCTCCCGGACAGGGGGATATACAACTGAAGCTTTCTTT. The chain couples TRBV12-1 to TRBJ1-1; the DNA was not used to check the table's D call, TRBD1. TRBV12-1 is classified as a pseudogene. The CDR3 is 16 residues long.

On this clonotype: Germline is not matched at one junction end, which may reflect a read error. The chain uses TRBV11-2 and TRBJ2-1, with 9 nucleotides matching TRBD1. The CDR3 is 13 amino acids. The germline V gene has CDR1 SGHAT and CDR2 FQNNGV. The CDR3 reads CASSLGAGTGRPF. The CDR3 DNA sequence: TGTGCCAGCAGCTTAGGTGCCGGGACAGGGCGGCCCTTC.

This clonotype was seen at least ten times. The chain combines TRBV12-3 or TRBV12-4 with TRBJ2-7, with TRBD2 matching 7 bases. This CDR3 is 13 amino acids long. Germline trimming cut 6 bases from V and 12 bases from J; bases unmatched to any gene: 14. The DNA for the CDR3 is TGTGCCAGCAGAGAACTAGCGTATGGTTTGTCGTACTTC. Translating it yields CASRELAYGLSYF.

The V gene is TRBV18, the J gene TRBJ2-2, with 9 bases identical to TRBD1. The trim removed 2 bases at V and 6 bases at J, leaving 1 base unmatched. Germline V gene lookup returns CDR1 KGHSH and CDR2 LQKENI. The CDR3 loop spans 14 amino acids. The CDR3 DNA reads TGTGCCAGCTCACCAAGGACAGGGGCCGGGGAGCTGTTTTTT. Translated, it gives CASSPRTGAGELFF.

The chain uses TRBV12-3 or TRBV12-4 and TRBJ1-5; TRBD1 might be the D (5 bases). The length of the CDR3 is 14 residues. V lost 6 bases and J 7 bases, leaving 16 bases between the germline ends. The CDR3 region is CASRPPGRLQPQHF. The DNA of the CDR3 is TGTGCCAGCAGGCCCCCAGGGCGTTTACAGCCCCAGCATTTT.